Each of the 7 T cell receptor beta chains below was sequenced from the same sample in a study of shared clonotypes between healthy human individuals. The naive CD8 subset, CD45RO-negative cells positively selected for CCR7, excluded terminally differentiated effector memory CD45RA+ cells. The table came from immunoSEQ multiplex PCR; TCRdb's copy has only in-frame clones and leaves some out. The data hold around 2,000,000 clones, with about 95% observed a single time. Input material: naive CD8+ T cells sorted from blood. Every receptor here comes from a young man in good health.

The chain combines TRBV7-9 with TRBJ2-5; D is possibly TRBD1 or TRBD2 (6 bases each). The CDR3 has 16 residues. V was pared by 4 bases and J by 1 base, with 16 bases between. The V gene's germline CDR1 is SEHNR and CDR2 FQNEAQ (reference sequence). CDR3 DNA sequence: TGTGCCAGCAGCTACCGAGACGGGGGCCCCCAAGAGACCCAGTACTTC. It codes for CASSYRDGGPQETQYF.

The gene calls are TRBV4-3 and TRBJ2-5; possibly TRBD2 for D (5 bases). Per the germline V gene, CDR1 is LGHNA and CDR2 is YSLEER. This CDR3 is built from 15 residues. Trimming took 8 bases from V and 2 from J, leaving 18 bases between them. CDR3 coding DNA: TGCGCCAGCTCATCCGACCTAGCACCTCAAGAGACCCAGTACTTC. Its translation is CASSSDLAPQETQYF.

This chain connects TRBV18 to TRBJ1-1; unclear D gene. The V end was cut by 3 bases, the J end by 5 bases, with 16 bases between. The CDR3 contains 15 residues. Germline loops: CDR1 KGHSH, CDR2 LQKENI. CDR3 protein: CASSPQDRPETEAFF. In DNA, the CDR3 is TGTGCCAGCTCACCTCAGGACCGCCCGGAGACTGAAGCTTTCTTT.

The V call is TRBV7-2, the J call TRBJ2-7, with 9 bases matching TRBD2. The J segment lost 3 bases and the V segment lost 5 bases, leaving 8 bases of the junction unmatched. The CDR3 totals 15 residues. Germline CDR1 is SGHTA and CDR2 is FQGNSA. The CDR3 DNA is TGTGCCAGCAGCCCCCACAGCGGGAGGCGCTACGAGCAGTACTTC. Protein: CASSPHSGRRYEQYF.

The rearrangement uses TRBV13 and TRBJ2-5; TRBD2 agrees at 14 bases. The length of the CDR3 is 16 residues. V shed 5 bases and J 11 bases; nucleotides not matched to a gene: 13. Germline CDR1 and CDR2: PRHDT and FYEKMQ (reference sequence). CDR3 nucleotides: TGTGCCAGCAGCGTCCGGACTAGCGGGGGGTTTATGAGGCAGTACTTC. This encodes CASSVRTSGGFMRQYF.

J is TRBJ1-1 and V is TRBV5-4; D might be TRBD1 (6 bases). This CDR3 region has 13 residues. Trimming left V 7 bases short and J 3 bases short, with 13 bases between. Germline loops: CDR1 SGHNT, CDR2 YYREEE (reference sequence). This CDR3 reads CASEVAGDTEAFF. The CDR3 coding sequence is TGTGCCAGCGAGGTCGCAGGGGACACTGAAGCTTTCTTT.

This clone was detected only once. The CDR3 DNA reads as TGCAGCGTTCCCGACGCGGGGAACCCTAATGAAAAACTGTTTTTT. This codes for CSVPDAGNPNEKLFF. The chain couples TRBV29-1 to TRBJ1-4; D uncertain. Per germline, CDR1 SQVTM and CDR2 ANQGSEA. This CDR3 is 15 amino acids long. The V end lost 5 bases, the J end lost 3 bases, and 16 bases lay between the germline ends. Together with reference TRBV29-1 and TRBJ1-4, the CDR3 gives the full variable domain: SAVISQKPSRDICQRGTSLTIQCQVDSQVTMMFWYRQQPGQSLTLIATANQGSEATYESGFVIDKFPISRPNLTFSTLTVSNMSPEDSSIYLCSVPDAGNPNEKLFFGSGTQLSVL.